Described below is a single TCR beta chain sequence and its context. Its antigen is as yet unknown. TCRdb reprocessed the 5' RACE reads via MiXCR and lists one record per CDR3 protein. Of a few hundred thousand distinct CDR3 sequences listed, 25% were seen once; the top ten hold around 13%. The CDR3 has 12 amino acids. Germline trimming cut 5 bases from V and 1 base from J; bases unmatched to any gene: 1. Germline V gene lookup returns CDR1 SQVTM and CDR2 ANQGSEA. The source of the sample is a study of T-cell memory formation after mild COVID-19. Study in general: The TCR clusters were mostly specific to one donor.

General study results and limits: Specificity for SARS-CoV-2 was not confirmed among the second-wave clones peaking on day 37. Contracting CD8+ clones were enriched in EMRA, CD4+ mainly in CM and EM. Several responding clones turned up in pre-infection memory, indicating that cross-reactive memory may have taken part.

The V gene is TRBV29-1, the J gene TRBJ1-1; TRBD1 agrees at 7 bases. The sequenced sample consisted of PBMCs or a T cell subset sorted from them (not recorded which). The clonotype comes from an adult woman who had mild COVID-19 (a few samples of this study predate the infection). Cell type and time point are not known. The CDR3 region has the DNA TGCAGCGTTCGGGACAGGAACACTGAAGCTTTCTTT. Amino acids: CSVRDRNTEAFF.